This record concerns one T cell receptor (beta chain) sequence. These data are taken from a study of technical replicates of blood from a handful of donors. Germline assignment: CDR1 LGHNA and CDR2 YNFKEQ. Trimming pared 0 bases from V and 6 bases from J, leaving 9 bases between. The CDR3 consists of 15 residues. Clones were read by immunoSEQ multiplex PCR, and TCRdb kept only the in-frame ones, dropping some. The table records 56,000 or so clones, roughly 93% of them present only once. This chain connects TRBV4-2 to TRBJ1-6, with a weak D call TRBD1 (5 bases). Sequenced: PBMCs. The source is a human donor in good health. Some clones in this sample may be carry-over from other donors' samples. CDR3 coding DNA: TGTGCCAGCAGCCAAGAGTGGGGCTTTAATTCACCCCTCCACTTT. This encodes CASSQEWGFNSPLHF.